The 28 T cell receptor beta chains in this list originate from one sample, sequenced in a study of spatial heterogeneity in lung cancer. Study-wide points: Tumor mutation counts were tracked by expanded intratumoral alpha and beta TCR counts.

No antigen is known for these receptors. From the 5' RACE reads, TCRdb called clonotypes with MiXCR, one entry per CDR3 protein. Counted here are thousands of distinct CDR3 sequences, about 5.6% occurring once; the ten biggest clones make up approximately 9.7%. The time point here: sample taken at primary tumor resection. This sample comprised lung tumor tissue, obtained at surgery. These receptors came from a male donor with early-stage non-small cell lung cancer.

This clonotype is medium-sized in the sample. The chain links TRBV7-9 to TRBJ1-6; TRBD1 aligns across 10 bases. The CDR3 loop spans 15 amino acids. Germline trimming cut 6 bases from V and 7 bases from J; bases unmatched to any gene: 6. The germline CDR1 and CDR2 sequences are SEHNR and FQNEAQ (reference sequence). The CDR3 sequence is CASSEGTGENSPLHF. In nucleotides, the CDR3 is TGTGCCAGCAGTGAGGGGACAGGGGAGAATTCACCCCTCCACTTT.

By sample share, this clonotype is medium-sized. CDR3: CASRSDRNTGELFF. The CDR3 DNA reads TGTGCCAGCAGATCCGACAGGAACACCGGGGAGCTGTTTTTT. The V call is TRBV7-9, the J call TRBJ2-2, with D tentatively TRBD1 (5 bases). The CDR3 consists of 14 residues. The V end lost 6 bases, the J end lost 1 base, and 9 bases lay between the germline ends. Germline V CDR1 and CDR2: SEHNR, FQNEAQ (reference sequence). Full variable domain (remainder filled in from reference TRBV7-9 and TRBJ2-2): DTGVSQNPRHKITKRGQNVTFRCDPISEHNRLYWYRQTLGQGPEFLTYFQNEAQLEKSRLLSDRFSAERPKGSFSTLEIQRTEQGDSAMYLCASRSDRNTGELFFGEGSRLTVL.

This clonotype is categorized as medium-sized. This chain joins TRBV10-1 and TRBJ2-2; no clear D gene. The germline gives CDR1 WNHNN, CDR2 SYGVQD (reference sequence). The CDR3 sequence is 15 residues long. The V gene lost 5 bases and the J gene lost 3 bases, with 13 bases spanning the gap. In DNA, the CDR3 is TGCGCCAGCAGTCCCTCCGATCGCGACACCGGGGAGCTGTTTTTT. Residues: CASSPSDRDTGELFF.

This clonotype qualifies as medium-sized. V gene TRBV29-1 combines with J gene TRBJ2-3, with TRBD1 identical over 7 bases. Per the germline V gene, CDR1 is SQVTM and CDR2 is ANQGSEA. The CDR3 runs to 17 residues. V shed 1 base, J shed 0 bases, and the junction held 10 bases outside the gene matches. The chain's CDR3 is CSVEGAQLQGSTDTQYF. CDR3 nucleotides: TGCAGCGTTGAAGGGGCGCAACTACAGGGGAGCACAGATACGCAGTATTTT.

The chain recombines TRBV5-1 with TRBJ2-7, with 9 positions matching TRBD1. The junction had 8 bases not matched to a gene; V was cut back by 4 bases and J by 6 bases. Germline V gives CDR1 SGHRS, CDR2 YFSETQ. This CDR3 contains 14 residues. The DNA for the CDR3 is TGCGCCAGCAGCAGAGAACAGGGGGCAGGCGAGCAGTACTTC. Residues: CASSREQGAGEQYF.

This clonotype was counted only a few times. The CDR3 region is CASSDGPNLDTQYF. The DNA of the CDR3 is TGTGCCAGCAGTGATGGGCCTAATCTCGATACGCAGTATTTT. This chain uses TRBV6-1 with TRBJ2-3, with D hard to call. Trimming shortened V by 3 bases and J by 6 bases, and 13 bases separated the two germline ends. The CDR3 runs to 14 residues. Per germline, CDR1 MNHNS and CDR2 SASEGT.

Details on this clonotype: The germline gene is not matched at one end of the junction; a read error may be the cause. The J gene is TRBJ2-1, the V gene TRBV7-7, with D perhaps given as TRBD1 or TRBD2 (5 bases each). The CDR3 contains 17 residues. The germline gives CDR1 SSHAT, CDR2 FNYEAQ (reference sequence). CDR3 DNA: TGTGCCGGCAGCACATACCTTGGGGGAGTCGCCTACAATGAGCAGTTCTTC. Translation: CAGSTYLGGVAYNEQFF.

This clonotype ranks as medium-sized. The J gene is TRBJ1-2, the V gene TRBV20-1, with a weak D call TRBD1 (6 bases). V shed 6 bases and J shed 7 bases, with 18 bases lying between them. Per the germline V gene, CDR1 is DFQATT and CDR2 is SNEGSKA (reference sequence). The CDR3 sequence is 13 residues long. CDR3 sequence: CSASDRTPGGYTF. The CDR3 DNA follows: TGCAGTGCGTCAGACAGGACCCCTGGTGGCTACACCTTC.

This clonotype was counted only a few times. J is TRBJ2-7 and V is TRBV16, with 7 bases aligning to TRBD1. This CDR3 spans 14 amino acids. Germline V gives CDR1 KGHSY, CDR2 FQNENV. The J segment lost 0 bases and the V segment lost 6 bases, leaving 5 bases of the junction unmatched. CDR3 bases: TGTGCCAGCAGTCAAGGGGACAGCTCCTACGAGCAGTACTTC. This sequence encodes CASSQGDSSYEQYF.

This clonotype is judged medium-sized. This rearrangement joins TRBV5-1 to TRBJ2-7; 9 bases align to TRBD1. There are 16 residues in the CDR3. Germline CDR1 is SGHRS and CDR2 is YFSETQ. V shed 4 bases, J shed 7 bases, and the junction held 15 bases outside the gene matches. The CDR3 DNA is TGCGCCAGCAGCGCGCGAACGGGGACAGGGTCTACGGAGCAGTACTTC. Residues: CASSARTGTGSTEQYF.

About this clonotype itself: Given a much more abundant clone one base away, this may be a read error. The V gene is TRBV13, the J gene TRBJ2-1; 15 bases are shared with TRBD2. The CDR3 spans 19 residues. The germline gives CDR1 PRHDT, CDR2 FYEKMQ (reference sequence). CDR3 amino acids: CASSSGLAGGPLSYIEQFF. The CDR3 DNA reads TGTGCCAGCAGCTCTGGACTAGCGGGAGGGCCTTTATCCTACATTGAGCAGTTCTTC.

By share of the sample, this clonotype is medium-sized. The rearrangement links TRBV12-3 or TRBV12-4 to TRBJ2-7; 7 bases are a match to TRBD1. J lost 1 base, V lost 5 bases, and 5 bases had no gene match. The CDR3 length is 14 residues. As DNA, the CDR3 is TGTGCCAGCAGTCTCGGGACAGAGTCCTACGAGCAGTACTTC. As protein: CASSLGTESYEQYF.

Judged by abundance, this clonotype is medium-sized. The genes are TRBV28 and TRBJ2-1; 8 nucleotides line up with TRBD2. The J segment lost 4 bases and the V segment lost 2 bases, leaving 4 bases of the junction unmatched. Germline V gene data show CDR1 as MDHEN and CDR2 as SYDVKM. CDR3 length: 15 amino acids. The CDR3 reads CASSLSGSSYNEQFF. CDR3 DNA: TGTGCCAGCAGTTTAAGCGGGAGTTCGTACAATGAGCAGTTCTTC.

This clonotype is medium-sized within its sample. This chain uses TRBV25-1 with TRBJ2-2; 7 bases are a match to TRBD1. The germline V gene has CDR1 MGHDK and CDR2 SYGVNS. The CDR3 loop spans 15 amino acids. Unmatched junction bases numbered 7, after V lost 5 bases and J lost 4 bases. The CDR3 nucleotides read TGTGCCAGCAGTCCCCCGACAGGGTCCACCGGGGAGCTGTTTTTT. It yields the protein CASSPPTGSTGELFF. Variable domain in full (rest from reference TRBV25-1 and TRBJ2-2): EADIYQTPRYLVIGTGKKITLECSQTMGHDKMYWYQQDPGMELHLIHYSYGVNSTEKGDLSSESTVSRIRTEHFPLTLESARPSHTSQYLCASSPPTGSTGELFFGEGSRLTVL.

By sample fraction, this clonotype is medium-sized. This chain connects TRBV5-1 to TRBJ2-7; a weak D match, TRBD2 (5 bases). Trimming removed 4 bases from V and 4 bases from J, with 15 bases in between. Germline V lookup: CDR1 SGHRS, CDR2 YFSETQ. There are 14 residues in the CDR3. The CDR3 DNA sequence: TGCGCCAGCAGCCAGGAGACACGGGATTACGAGCAGTACTTC. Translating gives CASSQETRDYEQYF.

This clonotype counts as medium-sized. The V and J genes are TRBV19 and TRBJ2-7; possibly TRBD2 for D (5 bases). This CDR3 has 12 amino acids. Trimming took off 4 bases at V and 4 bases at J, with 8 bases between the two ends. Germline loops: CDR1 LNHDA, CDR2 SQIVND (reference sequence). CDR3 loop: CASSKSGYEQYF. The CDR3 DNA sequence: TGTGCCAGTAGTAAAAGCGGATACGAGCAGTACTTC.

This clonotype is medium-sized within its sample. CDR3 sequence reads: CASSQGFPYEQYF. CDR3 bases: TGTGCCAGCAGCCAAGGCTTCCCCTACGAGCAGTACTTC. The chain couples TRBV14 to TRBJ2-7, with D unclear. CDR3 length: 13 residues. V dropped 1 base and J dropped 2 bases, with 6 bases sitting between them. From germline, CDR1 is SGHDN and CDR2 FVKESK.

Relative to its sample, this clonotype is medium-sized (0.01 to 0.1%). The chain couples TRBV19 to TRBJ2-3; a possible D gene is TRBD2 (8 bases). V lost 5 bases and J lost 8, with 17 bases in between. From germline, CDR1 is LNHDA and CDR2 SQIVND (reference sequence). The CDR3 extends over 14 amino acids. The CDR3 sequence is CASSPRDSGGTQYF. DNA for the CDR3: TGTGCCAGTAGTCCCCGGGACAGCGGGGGTACGCAGTATTTT.

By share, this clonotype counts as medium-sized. CDR3 nucleotide sequence: TGCAGTGCTAGCGGGGCTAACACAGATACGCAGTATTTT. Translation gives CSASGANTDTQYF. This chain links TRBV20-1 with TRBJ2-3; D is perhaps TRBD1 or TRBD2 (5 bases each). Looked up from germline, CDR1 is DFQATT and CDR2 is SNEGSKA (reference sequence). The CDR3 loop spans 13 amino acids. Trimming took 3 bases from V and 2 from J, leaving 9 bases between them.

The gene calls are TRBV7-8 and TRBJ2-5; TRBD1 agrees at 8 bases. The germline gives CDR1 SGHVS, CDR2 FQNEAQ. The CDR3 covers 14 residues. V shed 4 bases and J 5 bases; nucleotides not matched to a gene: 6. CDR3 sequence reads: CASSYMDREETQYF. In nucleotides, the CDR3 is TGTGCCAGCAGCTATATGGACAGGGAGGAGACCCAGTACTTC.

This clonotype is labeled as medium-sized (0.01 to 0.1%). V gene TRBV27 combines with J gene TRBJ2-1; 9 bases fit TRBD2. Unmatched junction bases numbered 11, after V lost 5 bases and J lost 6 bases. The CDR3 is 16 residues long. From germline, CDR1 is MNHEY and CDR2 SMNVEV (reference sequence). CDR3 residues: CASSPVGSGSLNEQFF. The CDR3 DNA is TGTGCCAGCAGTCCGGTTGGTAGCGGGAGTCTCAATGAGCAGTTCTTC.

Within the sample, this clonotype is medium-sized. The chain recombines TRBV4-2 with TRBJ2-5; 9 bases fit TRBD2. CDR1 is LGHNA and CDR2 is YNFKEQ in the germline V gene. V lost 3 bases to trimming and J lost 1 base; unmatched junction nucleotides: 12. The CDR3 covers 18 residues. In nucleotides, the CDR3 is TGTGCCAGCAGCCAGGGAGGAGGCGCGGGAGGGCCCCAAGAGACCCAGTACTTC. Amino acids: CASSQGGGAGGPQETQYF.

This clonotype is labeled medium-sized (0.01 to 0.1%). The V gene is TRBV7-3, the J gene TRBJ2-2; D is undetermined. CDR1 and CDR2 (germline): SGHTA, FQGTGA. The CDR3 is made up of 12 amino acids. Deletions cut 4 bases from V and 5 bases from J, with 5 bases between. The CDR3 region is CASSSRTGELFF. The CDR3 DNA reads TGTGCCAGCAGCTCGCGGACCGGGGAGCTGTTTTTT.

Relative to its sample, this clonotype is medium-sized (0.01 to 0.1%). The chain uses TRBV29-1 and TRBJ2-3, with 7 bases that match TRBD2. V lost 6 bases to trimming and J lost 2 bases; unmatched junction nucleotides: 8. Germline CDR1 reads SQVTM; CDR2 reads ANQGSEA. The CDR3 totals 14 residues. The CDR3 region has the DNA TGCAGCGTGAATGGGCGGGAGTCCACAGATACGCAGTATTTT. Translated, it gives CSVNGRESTDTQYF.

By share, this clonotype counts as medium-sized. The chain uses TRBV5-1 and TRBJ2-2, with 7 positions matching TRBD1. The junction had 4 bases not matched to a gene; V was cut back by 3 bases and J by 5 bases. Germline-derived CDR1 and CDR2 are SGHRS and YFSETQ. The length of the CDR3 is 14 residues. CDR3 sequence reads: CASSYGTATGELFF. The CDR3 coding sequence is TGCGCCAGCAGCTACGGGACAGCTACCGGGGAGCTGTTTTTT.

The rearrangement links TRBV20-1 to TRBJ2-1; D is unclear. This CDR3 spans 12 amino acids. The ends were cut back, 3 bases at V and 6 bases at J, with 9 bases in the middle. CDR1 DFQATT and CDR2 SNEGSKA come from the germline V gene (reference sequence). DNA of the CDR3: TGCAGTGCTAGTGGGGTGGGCAATGAGCAGTTCTTC. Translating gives CSASGVGNEQFF.

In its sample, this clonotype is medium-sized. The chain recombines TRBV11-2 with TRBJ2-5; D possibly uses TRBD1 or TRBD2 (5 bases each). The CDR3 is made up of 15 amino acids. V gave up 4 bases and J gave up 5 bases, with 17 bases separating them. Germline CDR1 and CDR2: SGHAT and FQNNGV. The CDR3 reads CASSWGEGRHETQYF. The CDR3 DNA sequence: TGTGCCAGCAGCTGGGGAGAGGGGCGACATGAGACCCAGTACTTC.

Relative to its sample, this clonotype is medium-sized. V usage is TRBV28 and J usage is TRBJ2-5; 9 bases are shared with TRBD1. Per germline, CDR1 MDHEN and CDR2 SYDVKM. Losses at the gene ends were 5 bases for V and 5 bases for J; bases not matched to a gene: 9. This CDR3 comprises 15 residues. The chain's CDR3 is CASSPQGQGTETQYF. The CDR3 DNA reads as TGTGCCAGCAGTCCCCAGGGACAGGGAACGGAGACCCAGTACTTC. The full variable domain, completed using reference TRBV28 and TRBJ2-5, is DVKVTQSSRYLVKRTGEKVFLECVQDMDHENMFWYRQDPGLGLRLIYFSYDVKMKEKGDIPEGYSVSREKKERFSLILESASTNQTSMYLCASSPQGQGTETQYFGPGTRLLVL.